A selection of T cell receptor beta chains follows, all from one sample in a study of cytomegalovirus exposure and HLA in healthy donors. Sequencing was performed with immunoSEQ multiplex PCR; in TCRdb, only in-frame clones are kept and a portion is missing. The table has about 140,000 clones, 70% to 85% seen once. The sequenced sample was PBMCs. Receptors were obtained from a man in his forties in good health and CMV-seropositive. CDR3s include the opening cysteine and the closing phenylalanine or tryptophan. Fields, in order: J gene, clone size, D gene, V gene, CDR3 protein, CDR3 DNA. A D gene is named only where the DNA matches it firmly. The listing skips clone size in some rows; elsewhere it reads once, few, many or a size class.

>TRBJ1-1|.|.|TRBV9
CASSPVADTEAFF
TGTGCCAGCAGCCCGGTGGCGGACACTGAAGCTTTCTTT
>TRBJ2-3|.|.|TRBV7-5
CVRSLGPAGSTDTQYF
TGTGTCAGAAGCTTAGGTCCAGCGGGAAGCACAGATACGCAGTATTTT
>TRBJ1-5|.|TRBD1|TRBV28
CASRKQGKVQPQHF
TGTGCCAGCAGAAAACAGGGGAAGGTTCAGCCCCAGCATTTT
>TRBJ2-7|.|TRBD1|TRBV5-8
CASSLGQGWGYEQYF
TGTGCCAGCAGCTTGGGACAGGGATGGGGCTACGAGCAGTACTTC
>TRBJ2-1|.|TRBD2|TRBV5-1
CASSLGSGGGGNEQFF
TGCGCCAGCAGCTTGGGCAGCGGGGGAGGGGGCAATGAGCAGTTCTTC
>TRBJ2-2|.|TRBD2|TRBV13
CASSSWVREGLTGELFF
TGTGCCAGCAGCTCTTGGGTTCGGGAGGGCCTAACCGGGGAGCTGTTTTTT
>TRBJ2-3|.|.|TRBV6-6
CASTETASTDTQYF
TGTGCCAGCACCGAGACAGCGAGCACAGATACGCAGTATTTT
>TRBJ1-1|few|.|TRBV19
CASSITTPNTEAFF
TGTGCCAGTAGTATAACGACACCGAACACTGAAGCTTTCTTT
>TRBJ1-2|.|.|TRBV6-1
CASSEGPAEGYGYTF
TGTGCCAGCAGTGAAGGCCCGGCAGAGGGCTATGGCTACACCTTC
>TRBJ2-1|.|TRBD2|TRBV7-2
CASSLATSGGRSQFF
TGTGCCAGCAGCTTAGCGACTAGCGGGGGAAGAAGTCAGTTCTTC
>TRBJ1-5|.|.|TRBV28
CASSLLARGQPQHF
TGTGCCAGCAGTTTGTTGGCAAGGGGACAGCCCCAGCATTTT
>TRBJ2-3|.|TRBD2|TRBV19
CASSMGSGSIADTQYF
TGTGCCAGTAGTATGGGTAGCGGGAGTATCGCAGATACGCAGTATTTT
>TRBJ2-1|.|TRBD2|TRBV4-2
CASSQDLGLAVHAFF
TGTGCCAGCAGCCAAGATCTAGGACTAGCGGTCCATGCGTTCTTC
>TRBJ2-7|.|.|TRBV4-2
CASSQDFSGARYEQYF
TGTGCCAGCAGCCAAGATTTTTCGGGAGCCAGATACGAGCAGTACTTC
>TRBJ2-7|.|TRBD1|TRBV5-4
CASSTRTGYEQYF
TGTGCCAGCAGCACCCGGACAGGGTACGAGCAGTACTTC